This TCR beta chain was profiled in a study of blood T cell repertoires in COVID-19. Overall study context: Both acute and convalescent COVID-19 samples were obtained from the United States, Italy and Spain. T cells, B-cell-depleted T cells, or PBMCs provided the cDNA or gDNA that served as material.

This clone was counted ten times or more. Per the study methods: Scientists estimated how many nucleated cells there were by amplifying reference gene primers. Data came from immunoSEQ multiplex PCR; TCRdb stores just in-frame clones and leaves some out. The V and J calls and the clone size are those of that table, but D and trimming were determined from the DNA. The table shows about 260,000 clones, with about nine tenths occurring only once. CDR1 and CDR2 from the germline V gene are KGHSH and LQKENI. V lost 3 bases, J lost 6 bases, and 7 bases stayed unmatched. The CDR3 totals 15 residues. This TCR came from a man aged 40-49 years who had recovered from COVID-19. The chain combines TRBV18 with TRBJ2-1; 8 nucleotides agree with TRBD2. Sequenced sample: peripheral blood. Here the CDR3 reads CASSPLAGRANEQFF. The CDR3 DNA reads TGTGCCAGCTCACCCCTAGCGGGCAGAGCCAATGAGCAGTTCTTC.